The 15 T cell receptor beta chains below come from one sample, sequenced in a study of blood T cells in healthy people across ages. Through a sample-barcoded 5' primer and a J-beta primer mix, a second PCR was run for roughly 6 to 12 cycles. TCRdb processed the 5' RACE reads anew with MiXCR; each CDR3 protein has one entry. The sample comprises about 670,000 distinct CDR3 sequences, around 50% of which are singletons, and roughly 12% rests with the top ten. Sequenced material: blood. The receptors were gathered from a woman at least 80 years old in good health.

There are a few counts of this clonotype. The genes are TRBV28 and TRBJ1-4; TRBD1 is a possible D gene (6 bases). Germline V gene lookup returns CDR1 MDHEN and CDR2 SYDVKM. Trimming removed 6 bases at V and 0 bases at J, with 20 bases between. The CDR3 runs to 18 residues. The chain's CDR3 is CASSLGEGRGSTNEKLFF. In nucleotides, the CDR3 is TGTGCCAGCAGCCTCGGGGAGGGCAGGGGTTCAACTAATGAAAAACTGTTTTTT.

The V and J genes are TRBV18 and TRBJ2-7; 12 bases map to TRBD2. There are 16 residues in the CDR3. J lost 6 bases, V lost 2 bases, and 8 bases had no gene match. Germline CDR1 and CDR2: KGHSH and LQKENI. For the CDR3, the DNA is TGTGCCAGCTCACCATCCCTAGCGGGAGGGGAGGGCGAGCAGTACTTC. Protein sequence: CASSPSLAGGEGEQYF.

The gene calls are TRBV29-1 and TRBJ2-5; D is uncertain. The CDR3 spans 15 residues. Germline CDR1 is SQVTM and CDR2 is ANQGSEA. V shed 1 base and J shed 11 bases, with 23 bases lying between them. The CDR3 reads CSVEGRAVSYNEQYF. The CDR3 DNA sequence: TGCAGCGTTGAAGGAAGGGCAGTTTCCTACAATGAGCAGTACTTC.

This clonotype came up many times. The gene calls are TRBV6-5 and TRBJ2-7; 7 positions agree with TRBD1. The V gene's germline CDR1 is MNHEY and CDR2 SVGAGI. This CDR3 comprises 13 residues. The ends lost 5 bases at V and 4 bases at J; junction bases unmatched: 5. CDR3 sequence: CASSDLQGYEQYF. The CDR3 DNA reads as TGTGCCAGCAGTGATCTACAGGGGTACGAGCAGTACTTC.

In the case of this clonotype: This may come from a read error, since a much larger clone is one base off. The CDR3 ends on some other residue instead of the conserved phenylalanine or tryptophan, so this is likely a read error. CDR3 DNA sequence: TGCAGTGGTTCGAGAACGGGGGCCAACGTCCTGACTTTA. As protein: CSGSRTGANVLTL. The rearrangement links TRBV20-1 to TRBJ2-6; the D is unclear. CDR1 is DFQATT and CDR2 is SNEGSKA in the germline V gene (reference sequence). The V gene lost 7 bases and the J gene lost 4 bases, with 11 bases spanning the gap. The CDR3 has 13 residues.

This sequence joins TRBV5-1 and TRBJ2-7; 11 nucleotides agree with TRBD2. Germline V gene lookup returns CDR1 SGHRS and CDR2 YFSETQ. The CDR3 extends over 15 amino acids. The V and J ends lost 1 base and 7 bases, in that order; junction bases with no gene match: 7. CDR3 DNA sequence: TGCGCCAGCAGCTTGACTAGCGGGGGTAGGAATGAGCAGTACTTC. Translated, it gives CASSLTSGGRNEQYF.

Regarding this clonotype: A much bigger clone sits one base away, suggesting this may be a read error. This sequence joins TRBV10-3 and TRBJ2-3, with a weak D call TRBD1 (5 bases). Per the germline V gene, CDR1 is ENHRY and CDR2 is SYGVKD. This CDR3 is 12 amino acids long. The CDR3 DNA is TGTGCCGTCAGTGGACAAACAGATACGCAGTATTTT. This encodes CAVSGQTDTQYF.

Concerning this clonotype itself: This may come from a read error, since a much larger clone is one base off. The rearrangement links TRBV6-6 to TRBJ2-1; 10 nucleotides align to TRBD1. V shed 5 bases and J 5 bases; nucleotides not matched to a gene: 6. Germline-derived CDR1 and CDR2 are MNHNY and SVGAGI (reference sequence). The CDR3 consists of 15 residues. The CDR3 is CASSQGQGIHNEQFF. The CDR3 nucleotides are TGTGCCAGCAGTCAGGGACAGGGGATCCACAATGAGCAGTTCTTC.

The chain uses TRBV28 and TRBJ2-5; TRBD2 matches at 7 bases. After removal of 2 bases from V and 3 bases from J, the junction contained 9 bases not matched to a gene. The CDR3 spans 16 residues. Germline CDR1 is MDHEN and CDR2 is SYDVKM. CDR3 sequence reads: CASSLGQGGWKETQYF. The DNA of the CDR3 is TGTGCCAGCAGTTTAGGGCAGGGAGGGTGGAAAGAGACCCAGTACTTC.

This clonotype came up a few times. CDR3 sequence (DNA): TGTGCCATCAGTCCGCTAGCGGGGGACCTTACCGGGGAGCTGTTTTTT. Protein sequence: CAISPLAGDLTGELFF. J is TRBJ2-2 and V is TRBV10-3; 10 positions agree with TRBD2. The CDR3 spans 16 residues. V gave up 5 bases and J gave up 5 bases; unmatched junction bases: 8. Germline values: CDR1 ENHRY, CDR2 SYGVKD.

This clonotype was counted ten times or more. V is TRBV29-1 and J is TRBJ1-5; maybe TRBD1 (5 bases). CDR3 size: 14 residues. V was cut by 7 bases and J by 0 bases, with 13 bases left in between. Germline CDR1 is SQVTM and CDR2 is ANQGSEA. The CDR3 nucleotides are TGCAGCGCAGCGGCGGGGGTTAGCAATCAGCCCCAGCATTTT. Translating it yields CSAAAGVSNQPQHF. The full variable domain, rest sourced from reference TRBV29-1 and TRBJ1-5, is SAVISQKPSRDICQRGTSLTIQCQVDSQVTMMFWYRQQPGQSLTLIATANQGSEATYESGFVIDKFPISRPNLTFSTLTVSNMSPEDSSIYLCSAAAGVSNQPQHFGDGTRLSIL.

This chain's CDR3 is CASHSGDTDTQYF. The CDR3 DNA reads as TGTGCCAGCCATTCGGGGGACACAGATACGCAGTATTTT. V is TRBV7-3 and J is TRBJ2-3; D is perhaps TRBD2 (6 bases). V lost 8 bases and J 2 bases, leaving 11 bases between the germline ends. This CDR3 has 13 amino acids. Germline V gene sequence: CDR1 SGHTA, CDR2 FQGTGA.

In its sample, this clonotype was seen a few times. This sequence joins TRBV6-1 and TRBJ1-2; perhaps TRBD1 as D (5 bases). Germline values: CDR1 MNHNS, CDR2 SASEGT. The germline V and J ends were trimmed by 7 bases and 0 bases, with 15 bases remaining between them. This CDR3 contains 15 residues. Here the CDR3 reads CASTRGGTTNYGYTF. CDR3 sequence (DNA): TGTGCCAGCACCCGAGGAGGGACTACTAACTATGGCTACACCTTC.

This clonotype was found many times. CDR3 DNA sequence: TGCAGTGCTAGAGTGGTAGCCACCTACAATGAGCAGTTCTTC. The encoded protein is CSARVVATYNEQFF. The chain couples TRBV20-1 to TRBJ2-1; no firm D call. Between the trimmed V and J ends, which lost 1 base and 2 bases, there was a span of 9 bases. The CDR3 is made up of 14 amino acids. Germline CDR1 and CDR2: DFQATT and SNEGSKA (reference sequence).

The sample holds a few counts of this clonotype. The rearrangement joins TRBV25-1 to TRBJ2-7, with a possible D match to TRBD2 (7 bases). This CDR3 spans 16 amino acids. V was clipped by 2 bases and J by 2 bases, with 16 bases between them. In germline, CDR1 is MGHDK, CDR2 SYGVNS. CDR3 sequence: CASSEKPRGGAYEQYF. The CDR3 DNA reads TGTGCCAGCAGTGAAAAACCGAGGGGGGGCGCCTACGAGCAGTACTTC.